This T cell receptor beta chain was sequenced during a study of T cell responses to AZD1222 COVID-19 vaccine. Trimming removed 0 bases from V and 6 bases from J, with 4 bases in between. The CDR3 totals 11 residues. Germline values: CDR1 SGHKS, CDR2 YYEKEE (reference sequence). Study outcomes and limitations: No day 14 peak samples; only post-peak repertoires were characterized.

Data came from immunoSEQ multiplex PCR; TCRdb stores just in-frame clones and leaves some out. The sample carries 150,000 to 200,000 clones, 80% to 95% recorded once. About this clone: What it recognizes is unknown.

This clonotype was obtained from an adult in good health. The sample in question was peripheral blood, obtained on day 0 of AZD1222 vaccination. This sequence joins TRBV5-5 and TRBJ2-7, with D hard to call. CDR3 DNA sequence: TGTGCCAGCAGCTTGGAGCTCGAGCAGTACTTC. The encoded protein is CASSLELEQYF.